The T cell receptor beta chain described here comes from a study of T-cell reconstitution after alpha-beta-depleted transplantation in children. The authors prepared the TCRbeta library with unique molecular identifiers. TCRdb ran MiXCR on the PCR reads and lists one entry per CDR3 protein. The sample carries hundreds of thousands of distinct CDR3 sequences, over 10% recorded once. V was pared by 4 bases and J by 3 bases, with 10 bases of the junction left unmatched. CDR3 length equals 15 residues. CDR1 is SGHRS and CDR2 is YFSETQ in the germline V gene. Sequenced material: PBMCs, taken before TCRalphabeta/CD19-depleted stem cell transplant. This clonotype originated in a girl aged 2-10 years with congenital amegakaryocytic thrombocytopenia, due to receive a stem cell transplant. The rearrangement links TRBV5-1 to TRBJ2-7, with 7 bases identical to TRBD2. CDR3 coding DNA: TGCGCCAGCAGCCAACCGGGGGGTGAAGTCTACGAGCAGTACTTC. Translating gives CASSQPGGEVYEQYF.